The rows below give T cell receptor beta chains drawn from one sample of a study of beta chain features in type 1 diabetes. Produced via immunoSEQ multiplex PCR; TCRdb's table is partial and in-frame only. The table lists roughly 170,000 clones, about 13% of them singletons. The source material was central memory CD4+ T cells from blood. These receptors came from a woman between 18 and 29 years old in good health. CDR3s include the opening cysteine and the closing phenylalanine or tryptophan. The D gene is left open where the match is weak. Clone size is given for some rows only: seen once, a few or many times, or a class if the clone is expanded.

clone size	CDR3 length	D gene	J gene	V gene	CDR3 protein	CDR3 DNA
.	14	.	TRBJ1-2	TRBV5-4	CASSQTGRGYGYTF	TGCGCCAGCAGCCAAACAGGGAGGGGCTATGGCTACACCTTC
.	14	.	TRBJ2-7	TRBV29-1	CSVARQATSYEQYF	TGCAGCGTCGCCCGACAGGCGACCTCCTACGAGCAGTACTTC
few	12	.	TRBJ2-7	TRBV7-2	CASSVEQGLAYF	TGTGCCAGCAGCGTAGAACAGGGATTAGCGTACTTC
few	15	TRBD2	TRBJ2-7	TRBV28	CASSLRSSGKVEQYF	TGTGCCAGCAGTTTAAGGTCTAGCGGGAAGGTTGAGCAGTACTTC
few	14	TRBD1	TRBJ2-7	TRBV7-8	CASDGTGGGYEQYF	TGTGCCTCGGACGGGACAGGGGGCGGTTACGAGCAGTACTTC
.	14	.	TRBJ1-1	TRBV15	CATSREGVNTEAFF	TGTGCCACCAGCAGAGAGGGAGTTAACACTGAAGCTTTCTTT
.	16	.	TRBJ2-5	TRBV15	CATSRDRRIGQETQYF	TGTGCCACCAGCAGAGATCGTAGAATTGGCCAAGAGACCCAGTACTTC
.	13	.	TRBJ2-1	TRBV15	CATGLDSYNEQFF	TGTGCCACCGGTCTAGACTCCTACAATGAGCAGTTCTTC
few	13	.	TRBJ2-2	TRBV9	CASSVWETGELFF	TGTGCCAGCAGCGTCTGGGAGACCGGGGAGCTGTTTTTT
.	14	.	TRBJ1-4	TRBV18	CASSPQETGEKLFF	TGTGCCAGCTCACCACAGGAGACAGGTGAAAAACTGTTTTTT
.	15	.	TRBJ2-4	TRBV7-9	CASSLVLDLKNIQYF	TGTGCCAGCAGCTTAGTCCTAGACCTGAAAAACATTCAGTACTTC
.	14	.	TRBJ2-3	TRBV10-3	CATSGTRLTDTQYF	TGTGCCACCAGCGGGACAAGGCTCACAGATACGCAGTATTTT
few	15	TRBD2	TRBJ2-2	TRBV30	CAWTSGSPGGGELFF	TGTGCCTGGACTAGCGGGAGCCCAGGTGGCGGGGAGCTGTTTTTT
.	15	TRBD2	TRBJ2-7	TRBV6-5	CASSSRGGQFYEQYF	TGTGCCAGCAGTAGCCGGGGGGGGCAGTTCTACGAGCAGTACTTC
.	15	TRBD1	TRBJ1-5	TRBV28	CASRDRSLRGQPQHF	TGTGCCAGCAGGGACAGGAGTTTGCGGGGTCAGCCCCAGCATTTT
.	16	.	TRBJ1-2	TRBV14	CASSQARRGQGYGYTF	TGTGCCAGCAGCCAAGCCCGGCGGGGGCAAGGCTATGGCTACACCTTC
.	12	.	TRBJ2-1	TRBV5-4	CASRLPGDEQFF	TGTGCCAGCAGGCTTCCCGGGGATGAGCAGTTCTTC
few	15	.	TRBJ1-2	TRBV2	CASSEASTGLYGYTF	TGTGCCAGCAGTGAAGCGTCGACAGGCCTTTATGGCTACACCTTC
few	15	.	TRBJ2-3	TRBV10-3	CAISERGTSTDTQYF	TGTGCCATCAGTGAAAGGGGCACCAGCACAGATACGCAGTATTTT
.	13	.	TRBJ1-1	TRBV7-2	CASSITGLTEAFF	TGTGCCAGCAGCATCACAGGGCTCACTGAAGCTTTCTTT
.	13	.	TRBJ2-1	TRBV9	CASSWAVYNEQFF	TGTGCCAGCAGCTGGGCAGTGTACAATGAGCAGTTCTTC
few	13	.	TRBJ2-1	TRBV30	CAWSVSRDNEQFF	TGTGCCTGGAGTGTGAGCAGGGACAATGAGCAGTTCTTC
few	13	.	TRBJ1-1	TRBV29-1	CSVGWGPNTEAFF	TGCAGCGTTGGTTGGGGGCCCAACACTGAAGCTTTCTTT
few	15	.	TRBJ2-5	TRBV5-1	CASSLDGTYQETQYF	TGCGCCAGCAGCTTAGACGGGACATACCAAGAGACCCAGTACTTC
.	13	TRBD1	TRBJ1-4	TRBV7-2	CATTTGVNEKLFF	TGTGCCACCACGACAGGGGTAAATGAAAAACTGTTTTTT
.	16	.	TRBJ2-4	TRBV19	CACGGQREIAKNIQYF	TGTGCCTGCGGCGGACAGAGGGAAATAGCCAAAAACATTCAGTACTTC
.	16	TRBD1	TRBJ2-3	TRBV18	CASSPTGTGGTDTQYF	TGTGCCAGCTCACCAACCGGGACAGGGGGCACAGATACGCAGTATTTT
few	15	TRBD2	TRBJ2-5	TRBV6-5	CASSYGIGGGETQYF	TGTGCCAGCAGTTACGGGATTGGCGGGGGAGAGACCCAGTACTTC
.	12	.	TRBJ2-1	TRBV10-3	CAIGTGHNEQFF	TGTGCCATCGGGACTGGACACAATGAGCAGTTCTTC
.	15	.	TRBJ2-7	TRBV19	CASSIRTDSSYEQYF	TGTGCCAGTAGTATAAGAACAGATAGCTCCTACGAGCAGTACTTC
few	18	.	TRBJ1-5	TRBV4-1	CASSHTTPVGPGGQPQHF	TGCGCCAGCAGCCACACCACCCCCGTTGGACCGGGAGGCCAGCCCCAGCATTTT
.	13	.	TRBJ1-1	TRBV4-1	CASSQLGQRIAFF	TGCGCCAGCAGCCAATTGGGACAACGGATAGCTTTCTTT
.	15	TRBD2	TRBJ2-1	TRBV9	CASSTGTSRYNEQFF	TGTGCCAGCAGCACGGGGACTAGCCGATACAATGAGCAGTTCTTC
.	13	TRBD1	TRBJ1-2	TRBV30	CAWSAQGPYGYTF	TGTGCCTGGAGTGCACAGGGGCCATATGGCTACACCTTC
few	12	TRBD1	TRBJ2-7	TRBV29-1	CSVGQGSYEQYF	TGCAGCGTGGGACAGGGGTCCTACGAGCAGTACTTC
.	16	.	TRBJ2-5	TRBV28	CASSLRRGHYQETQYF	TGTGCCAGCAGTTTAAGGAGGGGCCACTACCAAGAGACCCAGTACTTC
few	14	TRBD1	TRBJ2-5	TRBV19	CASSIGTGRETQYF	TGTGCCAGTAGTATTGGGACAGGGAGAGAGACCCAGTACTTC
few	18	.	TRBJ2-3	TRBV9	CASSPGLLSSSVSDTQYF	TGTGCCAGCAGCCCCGGTTTGTTATCGTCTTCGGTCTCAGATACGCAGTATTTT
few	16	.	TRBJ1-2	TRBV4-1	CASSHPPEGRSYGYTF	TGCGCCAGCAGCCACCCCCCGGAGGGACGGAGCTATGGCTACACCTTC
.	16	.	TRBJ2-7	TRBV7-6	CASSLQGGRIPYEQYF	TGTGCCAGCAGCTTGCAGGGGGGCCGGATCCCCTACGAGCAGTACTTC
.	12	.	TRBJ2-7	TRBV28	CASSLQRYEQYF	TGTGCCAGCAGTTTACAGCGCTACGAGCAGTACTTC
many	13	TRBD1	TRBJ1-5	TRBV2	CASSETGDQPQHF	TGTGCCAGCAGTGAAACAGGGGATCAGCCCCAGCATTTT
once	12	.	TRBJ2-7	TRBV2	CASGRGDYEQYF	TGTGCCAGCGGCAGGGGGGACTACGAGCAGTACTTC
.	15	TRBD2	TRBJ2-2	TRBV4-2	CASSSGLAGSGELFF	TGTGCCAGCAGCTCAGGACTAGCGGGATCCGGGGAGCTGTTTTTT
.	13	.	TRBJ2-7	TRBV7-3	CASSTRPAARLYF	TGTGCCAGCAGCACAAGGCCGGCCGCCAGGCTGTACTTC
few	14	.	TRBJ1-1	TRBV4-1	CASSRVLMNTEAFF	TGCGCCAGCAGCCGAGTGCTTATGAACACTGAAGCTTTCTTT
few	15	.	TRBJ1-1	TRBV18	CASSPAGGVNTEAFF	TGTGCCAGCTCACCGGCGGGGGGTGTGAACACTGAAGCTTTCTTT
.	13	TRBD1	TRBJ1-2	TRBV11-3	CASSLDRARGYTF	TGTGCCAGCAGCCTCGACAGGGCGAGGGGCTACACCTTC
.	13	.	TRBJ1-2	TRBV5-6	CASSLERTYGYTF	TGTGCCAGCAGCTTGGAGAGAACCTATGGCTACACCTTC
few	15	TRBD2	TRBJ2-3	TRBV7-6	CASSSTSRFTDTQYF	TGTGCCAGCAGCTCGACTAGCCGTTTCACAGATACGCAGTATTTT
few	15	.	TRBJ1-3	TRBV7-9	CASSLAGARLNTIYF	TGTGCCAGCAGCTTAGCGGGGGCACGACTAAACACCATATATTTT
.	15	TRBD1	TRBJ2-7	TRBV5-6	CASSPGDRESYEQYF	TGTGCCAGCAGCCCAGGAGACAGGGAGTCCTACGAGCAGTACTTC
few	14	TRBD1	TRBJ1-1	TRBV5-4	CASSFDRGNTEAFF	TGTGCCAGCAGCTTCGACAGGGGTAACACTGAAGCTTTCTTT